This is a list of T cell receptor beta chains from one sample in a study of T-cell memory formation after mild COVID-19. One entry per CDR3 protein results from TCRdb running MiXCR on the 5' RACE reads. The data show 350,000 to 500,000 distinct CDR3 sequences, with 23% seen just once and approximately 14% held by the top ten. The sequenced material came from PBMCs or a T cell subset sorted from them (not recorded which). The source is an adult woman who had mild COVID-19 (a few samples of this study predate the infection). Cell type and time point are not known. Both conserved end residues are part of each CDR3. A D gene is named only where the DNA matches it firmly. Only part of the rows carry a size: once, few, many, or a class if the clone is expanded.

J gene	CDR3 length	clone size	D gene	V gene	CDR3 protein	CDR3 DNA
TRBJ2-7	14	NA	NA	TRBV5-4	CASSAPDPSYEQYF	TGTGCCAGCAGCGCTCCGGACCCCTCCTACGAGCAGTACTTC
TRBJ2-7	12	NA	TRBD1	TRBV30	CASGQGLGEQYF	TGTGCCTCGGGACAGGGCCTAGGAGAGCAGTACTTC
TRBJ2-3	14	few	NA	TRBV11-3	CASSLGFEGDTQYF	TGTGCCAGCAGCTTAGGGTTCGAGGGGGACACGCAGTATTTT
TRBJ1-2	15	few	NA	TRBV27	CASSSSGSWGYGYTF	TGTGCCAGCAGTTCATCGGGATCCTGGGGCTATGGCTACACCTTC
TRBJ2-1	15	few	TRBD2	TRBV4-3	CASSQDGGRADEQFF	TGCGCCAGCAGCCAAGATGGCGGGAGGGCAGATGAGCAGTTCTTC
TRBJ1-5	18	few	NA	TRBV5-6	CASSLGPTGLYSNQPQHF	TGTGCCAGCAGCTTGGGCCCAACAGGGCTCTATAGCAATCAGCCCCAGCATTTT
TRBJ2-1	15	many	TRBD2	TRBV7-9	CASSFPTSGSEEQFF	TGTGCCAGCAGCTTCCCGACTAGCGGGAGTGAGGAGCAGTTCTTC
TRBJ2-2	13	NA	NA	TRBV5-6	CASSLYSPGELFF	TGTGCCAGCAGCTTGTATTCCCCCGGGGAGCTGTTTTTT
TRBJ1-2	12	few	NA	TRBV20-1	CSASLRGYGYTF	TGCAGTGCCTCTCTAAGGGGCTATGGCTACACCTTC
TRBJ2-1	14	many	TRBD2	TRBV7-2	CASSLSGRVDEQFF	TGTGCCAGCAGCTTGAGCGGGAGGGTCGATGAGCAGTTCTTC
TRBJ1-1	15	NA	TRBD1	TRBV6-6	CASSKGQGLNTEAFF	TGTGCCAGCAGTAAGGGACAGGGATTGAACACTGAAGCTTTCTTT
TRBJ1-1	18	NA	TRBD1	TRBV24-1	CATTPRDRDPELNTEAFF	TGTGCCACCACGCCCCGGGACAGGGATCCTGAGCTGAACACTGAAGCTTTCTTT
TRBJ2-5	17	many	NA	TRBV21-1	CASSVPQQGAEQETQYF	TGTGCCAGCAGCGTCCCCCAGCAGGGGGCGGAACAAGAGACCCAGTACTTC
TRBJ2-5	13	few	NA	TRBV3-1	CASSPEGQETQYF	TGTGCCAGCAGCCCGGAGGGGCAAGAGACCCAGTACTTC
TRBJ1-1	14	few	NA	TRBV12-3/TRBV12-4	CASSLMGGGGEAFF	TGTGCCAGCAGTTTAATGGGGGGCGGGGGTGAAGCTTTCTTT
TRBJ2-1	15	NA	TRBD2	TRBV7-8	CASSFNGGSNNEQFF	TGTGCCAGCAGCTTCAACGGGGGGTCCAACAATGAGCAGTTCTTC
TRBJ1-1	14	NA	NA	TRBV11-3	CASSLVRVGTEAFF	TGTGCCAGCAGCTTAGTCAGGGTGGGAACTGAAGCTTTCTTT
TRBJ1-1	15	once	TRBD1	TRBV6-5	CASSPPGTGDTEAFF	TGTGCCAGCAGCCCCCCCGGGACAGGGGACACTGAAGCTTTCTTT
TRBJ2-7	19	many	TRBD2	TRBV6-6	CASSSTPGTSGPISYEQYF	TGTGCCAGCAGTTCAACCCCCGGGACTAGCGGGCCAATCTCCTACGAGCAGTACTTC
TRBJ2-5	14	few	NA	TRBV20-1	CSALHPTSLETQYF	TGCAGTGCTCTCCACCCGACTAGTTTAGAGACCCAGTACTTC
TRBJ1-2	15	NA	NA	TRBV3-1	CASSQEKAGSYGYTF	TGTGCCAGCAGCCAAGAAAAGGCTGGATCCTATGGCTACACCTTC
TRBJ2-3	14	NA	NA	TRBV7-2	CASSLKAPGGAQYF	TGTGCCAGCAGCTTGAAAGCGCCCGGAGGGGCGCAGTATTTT
TRBJ2-5	16	NA	NA	TRBV12-1	CASSLDETSVQETQYF	TGTGCCAGCAGCTTGGACGAGACTAGCGTACAAGAGACCCAGTACTTC
TRBJ2-1	14	few	NA	TRBV7-2	CASSTGGLNNEQFF	TGTGCCAGCAGCACCGGTGGGCTGAACAATGAGCAGTTCTTC
TRBJ2-1	17	few	TRBD2	TRBV2	CASSRSGLAGPYNEQFF	TGTGCCAGCAGTCGAAGCGGACTAGCGGGCCCGTACAATGAGCAGTTCTTC
TRBJ2-1	16	few	TRBD2	TRBV6-2/TRBV6-3	CASSYPTSGRALEQFF	TGTGCCAGCAGTTACCCTACTAGCGGGAGGGCCCTTGAGCAGTTCTTC
TRBJ2-5	15	NA	NA	TRBV7-2	CASTSTGTLGETQYF	TGTGCCAGCACCTCTACCGGGACTCTCGGAGAGACCCAGTACTTC
TRBJ1-3	12	NA	NA	TRBV5-1	CASSRSRDTIYF	TGCGCCAGCAGCCGGTCCAGGGACACCATATATTTT
TRBJ1-5	14	NA	NA	TRBV10-3	CAAGTLMGDQPQHF	TGTGCCGCCGGGACGCTAATGGGGGATCAGCCCCAGCATTTT
TRBJ1-1	10	NA	NA	TRBV6-6	CASRDREAFF	TGTGCCAGCAGGGACAGAGAAGCTTTCTTT
TRBJ2-3	14	many	TRBD2	TRBV3-1	CASSQEGLADTQYF	TGTGCCAGCAGCCAAGAGGGACTAGCAGATACGCAGTATTTT
TRBJ1-1	14	NA	NA	TRBV7-9	CASSLGLGGTEAFF	TGTGCCAGCAGCTTAGGATTGGGGGGAACTGAAGCTTTCTTT
TRBJ2-1	16	NA	TRBD2	TRBV30	CALRSAREGLYSEQFF	TGTGCCCTTAGATCGGCCCGGGAGGGCCTCTATTCTGAGCAGTTCTTC
TRBJ2-7	15	NA	NA	TRBV12-3/TRBV12-4	CASSLGLTSSYEQYF	TGTGCCAGCAGTCTGGGATTGACGAGCTCCTACGAGCAGTACTTC
TRBJ1-1	13	few	NA	TRBV10-3	CAISAAGLFITFF	TGTGCCATCAGTGCTGCAGGACTCTTTATAACTTTCTTT
TRBJ1-1	13	many	NA	TRBV18	CASSPVARSEAFF	TGTGCCAGCTCACCCGTGGCGCGCTCTGAAGCTTTCTTT
TRBJ2-1	17	many	NA	TRBV12-3/TRBV12-4	CASSLEASRGPYNEQFF	TGTGCCAGCAGTTTAGAAGCCTCGCGCGGACCGTATAATGAGCAGTTCTTC
TRBJ2-1	16	few	NA	TRBV20-1	CSASYGGPNIYNEQFF	TGCAGTGCTAGCTATGGGGGGCCTAATATTTACAATGAGCAGTTCTTC
TRBJ2-2	16	few	NA	TRBV3-1	CASSIRGGSNTGELFF	TGTGCCAGCAGCATACGTGGCGGTTCGAACACCGGGGAGCTGTTTTTT
TRBJ2-5	15	NA	NA	TRBV11-3	CASSPRPSGQETQYF	TGTGCCAGCAGCCCCAGACCCAGCGGACAAGAGACCCAGTACTTC
TRBJ2-1	17	few	NA	TRBV5-8	CASSSLVQPPTANGQFF	TGTGCCAGCAGCTCTCTCGTACAACCCCCCACCGCTAATGGGCAGTTCTTC